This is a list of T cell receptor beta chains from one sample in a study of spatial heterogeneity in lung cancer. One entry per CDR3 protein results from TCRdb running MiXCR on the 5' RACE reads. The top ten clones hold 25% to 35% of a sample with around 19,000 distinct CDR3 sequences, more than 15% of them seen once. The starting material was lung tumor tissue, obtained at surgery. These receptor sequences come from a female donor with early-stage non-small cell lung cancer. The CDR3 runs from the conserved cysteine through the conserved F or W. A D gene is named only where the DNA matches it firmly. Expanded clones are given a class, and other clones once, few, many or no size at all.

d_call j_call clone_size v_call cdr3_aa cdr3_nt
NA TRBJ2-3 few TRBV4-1 CASSQTEGYTQYF TGCGCCAGCAGCCAAACGGAGGGTTATACGCAGTATTTT
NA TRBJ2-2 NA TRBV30 CAWNTGPGELFF TGTGCCTGGAATACTGGCCCCGGGGAGCTGTTTTTT
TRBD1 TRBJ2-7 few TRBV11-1 CASTPGTVSYEQYF TGTGCCAGCACCCCAGGGACAGTCTCCTACGAGCAGTACTTC
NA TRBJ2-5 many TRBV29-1 CSVAGAEFLRETQYF TGCAGCGTTGCGGGAGCTGAGTTTCTGAGAGAGACCCAGTACTTC
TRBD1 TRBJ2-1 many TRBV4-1 CASSQDPRGLSDEQFF TGCGCCAGCAGCCAAGATCCCAGGGGGCTTTCAGATGAGCAGTTCTTC
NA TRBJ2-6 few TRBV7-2 CASSRGLRLSSGANVLTF TGTGCCAGCAGCCGCGGACTGAGACTTAGCTCTGGGGCCAACGTCCTGACTTTC
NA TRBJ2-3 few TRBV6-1 CASRGRGSTDTQYF TGTGCCAGCAGAGGAAGGGGGAGCACAGATACGCAGTATTTT
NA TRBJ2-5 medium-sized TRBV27 CASSFQETQYF TGTGCCAGCAGTTTCCAAGAGACCCAGTACTTC
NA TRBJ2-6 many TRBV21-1 CASSNKSGTGQISGANVLTF TGTGCCAGCAGCAATAAAAGCGGGACAGGCCAAATCTCTGGGGCCAACGTCCTGACTTTC
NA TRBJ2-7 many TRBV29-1 CSGSVGGSSYEQYF TGCAGCGGGTCGGTGGGGGGCAGCTCCTACGAGCAGTACTTC
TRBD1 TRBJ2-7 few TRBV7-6 CASSFTGTGAAEQYF TGTGCCAGCAGCTTCACCGGGACAGGGGCTGCCGAGCAGTACTTC
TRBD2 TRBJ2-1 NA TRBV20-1 CSDRGPSGGLYNEQFF TGCAGTGATAGAGGTCCTAGCGGGGGTTTATACAATGAGCAGTTCTTC
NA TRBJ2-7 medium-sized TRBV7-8 CASSSGFYEQYF TGTGCCAGCAGCTCTGGCTTCTACGAGCAGTACTTC
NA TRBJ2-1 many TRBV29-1 CSVGGLNEQFF TGCAGCGTTGGGGGACTCAATGAGCAGTTCTTC
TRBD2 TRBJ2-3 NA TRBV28 CASSPISSGIVTDTQYF TGTGCCAGCAGTCCAATTTCTAGCGGGATCGTGACAGATACGCAGTATTTT
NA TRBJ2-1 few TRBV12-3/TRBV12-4 CASSLRREYNEQFF TGTGCCAGCAGTTTAAGACGGGAGTACAATGAGCAGTTCTTC
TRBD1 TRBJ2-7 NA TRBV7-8 CASSYKGTGVHEQYF TGTGCCAGCAGCTATAAGGGGACAGGGGTGCACGAGCAGTACTTC
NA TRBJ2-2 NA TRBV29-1 CSAARRTNTGELFF TGCAGCGCCGCCAGGAGGACGAACACCGGGGAGCTGTTTTTT
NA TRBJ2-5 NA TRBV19 CASSIGGAKETQYF TGTGCCAGTAGTATAGGGGGGGCGAAGGAGACCCAGTACTTC
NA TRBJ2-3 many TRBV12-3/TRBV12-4 CASSFFQDTDTQYF TGTGCCAGCAGTTTTTTTCAGGACACAGATACGCAGTATTTT
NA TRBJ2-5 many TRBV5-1 CASSMTTPQETQYF TGCGCCAGCAGCATGACTACCCCCCAAGAGACCCAGTACTTC
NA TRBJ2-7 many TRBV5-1 CASSLDPGLDYEQYF TGCGCCAGCAGCTTAGATCCAGGCCTCGACTACGAGCAGTACTTC
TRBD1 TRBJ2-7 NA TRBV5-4 CASSEGTDYEQYF TGTGCCAGCAGCGAGGGGACAGACTACGAGCAGTACTTC
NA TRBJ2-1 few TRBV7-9 CASSTSGIGGHNEQFF TGTGCCAGCAGCACCAGCGGGATAGGGGGGCACAATGAGCAGTTCTTC
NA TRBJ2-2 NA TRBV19 CASRPTVGGELFF TGTGCCAGTCGACCGACGGTCGGCGGGGAGCTGTTTTTT
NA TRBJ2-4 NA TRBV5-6 CASSLVAAGSIQYF TGTGCCAGCAGCTTGGTAGCTGCAGGGAGCATTCAGTACTTC
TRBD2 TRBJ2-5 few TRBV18 CASSPTSGRQTQYF TGTGCCAGCTCACCAACTAGCGGGAGACAGACCCAGTACTTC
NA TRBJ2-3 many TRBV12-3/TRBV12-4 CASRSGTGATDTQYF TGTGCCAGCAGATCCGGGACGGGGGCCACAGATACGCAGTATTTT
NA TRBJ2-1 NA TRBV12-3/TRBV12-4 CASRNIGGANEQFF TGTGCCAGCAGGAATATAGGGGGGGCCAATGAGCAGTTCTTC
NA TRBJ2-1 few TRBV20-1 CSARRWRNNEQFF TGCAGTGCTAGACGATGGAGGAACAATGAGCAGTTCTTC
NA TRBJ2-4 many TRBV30 CAFAREPNIQYF TGTGCCTTTGCCCGGGAACCAAACATTCAGTACTTC
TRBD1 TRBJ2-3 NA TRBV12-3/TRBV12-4 CASSHRTGGPPDTQYF TGTGCCAGCAGTCACCGAACAGGGGGACCCCCAGATACGCAGTATTTT
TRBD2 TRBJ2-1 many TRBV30 CAWSRRLAGDTLSYNEQFF TGTGCCTGGAGTCGCCGACTAGCGGGGGACACCCTCTCCTACAATGAGCAGTTCTTC
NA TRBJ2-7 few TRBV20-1 CSASRQGEQYF TGCAGTGCTAGTCGCCAGGGAGAGCAGTACTTC
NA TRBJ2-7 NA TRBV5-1 CASSWATGPQYEQYF TGCGCCAGCAGCTGGGCCACAGGGCCCCAATACGAGCAGTACTTC
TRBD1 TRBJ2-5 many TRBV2 CASSGQGPETQYF TGTGCCAGCAGTGGACAGGGGCCAGAGACCCAGTACTTC
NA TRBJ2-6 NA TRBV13 CASSSFGVAGANVLTF TGTGCCAGCAGCTCGTTTGGGGTCGCGGGGGCCAACGTCCTGACTTTC
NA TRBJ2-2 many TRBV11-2 CASTHNPDTGELFF TGTGCCAGCACACATAACCCCGACACCGGGGAGCTGTTTTTT
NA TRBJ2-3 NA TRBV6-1 CASSDPRGKDTDTQYF TGTGCCAGCAGTGATCCGAGGGGAAAGGACACAGATACGCAGTATTTT
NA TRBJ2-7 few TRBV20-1 CSARALTGGGEQYF TGCAGTGCTAGGGCGTTGACTGGGGGAGGCGAGCAGTACTTC
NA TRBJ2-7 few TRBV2 CASSVSDIRNSYEQYF TGTGCCAGCAGTGTATCAGATATCAGGAACTCCTACGAGCAGTACTTC
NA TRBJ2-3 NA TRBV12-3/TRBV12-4 CASSFDSLGGDTQYF TGTGCCAGCAGTTTCGACAGCCTCGGCGGAGATACGCAGTATTTT
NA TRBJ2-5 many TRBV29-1 CSALGTLQETQYF TGCAGCGCCCTAGGCACCCTCCAAGAGACCCAGTACTTC
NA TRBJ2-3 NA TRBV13 CASSSPVLEASTDTQYF TGTGCCAGCAGCTCCCCCGTCTTGGAGGCGAGCACAGATACGCAGTATTTT
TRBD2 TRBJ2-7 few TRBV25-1 CASSEAGEAYEQYF TGTGCCAGCAGTGAAGCGGGGGAGGCCTACGAGCAGTACTTC
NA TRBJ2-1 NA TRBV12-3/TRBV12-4 CASSLDSYSSSYDEQFF TGTGCCAGCAGTTTAGATAGTTACTCCAGCTCCTACGATGAGCAGTTCTTC
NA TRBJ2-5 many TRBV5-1 CASSHSSGSRETQYF TGCGCCAGCAGCCACTCCTCAGGGTCAAGAGAGACCCAGTACTTC
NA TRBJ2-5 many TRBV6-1 CASRGVSLETQYF TGTGCCAGCAGAGGAGTCTCGCTGGAGACCCAGTACTTC
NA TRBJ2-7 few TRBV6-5 CASTPPGGSYEQYF TGTGCCAGCACCCCGCCGGGCGGTTCCTACGAGCAGTACTTC
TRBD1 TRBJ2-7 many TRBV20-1 CSAATGRGYEQYF TGCAGTGCCGCGACAGGGAGAGGCTACGAGCAGTACTTC